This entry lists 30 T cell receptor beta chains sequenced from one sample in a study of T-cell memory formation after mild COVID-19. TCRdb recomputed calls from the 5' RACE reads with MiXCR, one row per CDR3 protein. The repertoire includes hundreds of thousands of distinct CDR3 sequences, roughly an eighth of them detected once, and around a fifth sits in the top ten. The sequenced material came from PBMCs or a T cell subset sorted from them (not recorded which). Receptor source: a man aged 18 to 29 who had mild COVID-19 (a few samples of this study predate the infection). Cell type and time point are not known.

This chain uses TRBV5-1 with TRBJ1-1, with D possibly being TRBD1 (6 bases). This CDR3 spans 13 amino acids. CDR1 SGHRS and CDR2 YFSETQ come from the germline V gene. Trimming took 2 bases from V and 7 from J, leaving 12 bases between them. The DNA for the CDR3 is TGCGCCAGCAGCTTTAAGGGGGGAGGTGAAGCTTTCTTT. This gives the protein CASSFKGGGEAFF.

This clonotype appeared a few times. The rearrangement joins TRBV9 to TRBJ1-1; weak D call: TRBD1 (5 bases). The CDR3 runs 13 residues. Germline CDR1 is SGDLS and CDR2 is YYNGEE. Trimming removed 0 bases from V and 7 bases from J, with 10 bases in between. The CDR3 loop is CASSVGTGNEAFF. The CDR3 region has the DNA TGTGCCAGCAGCGTAGGCACAGGTAATGAAGCTTTCTTT.

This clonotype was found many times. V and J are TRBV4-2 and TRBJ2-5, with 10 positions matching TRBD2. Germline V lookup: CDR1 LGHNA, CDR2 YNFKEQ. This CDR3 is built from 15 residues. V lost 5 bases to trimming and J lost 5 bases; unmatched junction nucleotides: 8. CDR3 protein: CASSTTGTSEETQYF. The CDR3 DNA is TGTGCCAGCAGCACTACCGGGACTAGCGAGGAGACCCAGTACTTC.

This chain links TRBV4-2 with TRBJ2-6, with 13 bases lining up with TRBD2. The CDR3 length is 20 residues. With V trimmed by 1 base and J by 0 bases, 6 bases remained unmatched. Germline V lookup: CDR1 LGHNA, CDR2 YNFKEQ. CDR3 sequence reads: CASSQARGLAGTSGANVLTF. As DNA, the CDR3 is TGTGCCAGCAGCCAAGCCAGGGGACTAGCGGGGACCTCTGGGGCCAACGTCCTGACTTTC.

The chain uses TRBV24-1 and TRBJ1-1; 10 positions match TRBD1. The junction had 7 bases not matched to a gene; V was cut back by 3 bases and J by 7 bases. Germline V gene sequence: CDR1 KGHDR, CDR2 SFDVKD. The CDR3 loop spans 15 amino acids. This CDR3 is CATSDPGQGVNEAFF. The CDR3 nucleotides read TGTGCCACCAGTGATCCAGGACAGGGGGTGAATGAAGCTTTCTTT.

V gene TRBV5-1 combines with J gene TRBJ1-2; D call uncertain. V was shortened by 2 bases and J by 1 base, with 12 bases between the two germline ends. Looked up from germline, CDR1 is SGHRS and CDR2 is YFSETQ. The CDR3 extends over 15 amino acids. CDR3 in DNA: TGCGCCAGCAGCTTCGGTTGGGGAAATAACTATGGCTACACCTTC. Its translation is CASSFGWGNNYGYTF. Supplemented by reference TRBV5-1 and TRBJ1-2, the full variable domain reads KAGVTQTPRYLIKTRGQQVTLSCSPISGHRSVSWYQQTPGQGLQFLFEYFSETQRNKGNFPGRFSGRQFSNSRSEMNVSTLELGDSALYLCASSFGWGNNYGYTFGSGTRLTVV.

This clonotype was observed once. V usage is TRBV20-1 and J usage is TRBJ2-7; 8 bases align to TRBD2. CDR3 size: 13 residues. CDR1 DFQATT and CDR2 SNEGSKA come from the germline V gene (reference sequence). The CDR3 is CSGGTRSSYEQYF. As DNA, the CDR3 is TGCAGCGGGGGGACTAGGAGCTCCTACGAGCAGTACTTC.

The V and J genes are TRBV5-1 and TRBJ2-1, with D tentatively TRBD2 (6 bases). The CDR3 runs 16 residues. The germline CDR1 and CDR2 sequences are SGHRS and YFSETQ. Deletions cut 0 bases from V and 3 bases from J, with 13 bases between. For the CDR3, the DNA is TGCGCCAGCAGCTTGGGAAATCCCGGGGGCTACAATGAGCAGTTCTTC. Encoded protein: CASSLGNPGGYNEQFF.

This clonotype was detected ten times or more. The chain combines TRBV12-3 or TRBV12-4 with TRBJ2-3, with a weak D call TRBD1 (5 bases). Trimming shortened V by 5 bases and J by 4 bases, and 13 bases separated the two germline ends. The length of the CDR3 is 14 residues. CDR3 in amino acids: CASSQGGFSDTQYF. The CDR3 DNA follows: TGTGCCAGCAGTCAGGGCGGTTTCTCAGATACGCAGTATTTT.

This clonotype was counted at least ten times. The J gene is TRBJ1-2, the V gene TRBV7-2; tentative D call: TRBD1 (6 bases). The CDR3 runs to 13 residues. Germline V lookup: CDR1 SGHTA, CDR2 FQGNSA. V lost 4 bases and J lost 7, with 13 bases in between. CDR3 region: CASSWGGASGYTF. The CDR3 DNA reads TGTGCCAGCAGCTGGGGGGGCGCCTCTGGCTACACCTTC. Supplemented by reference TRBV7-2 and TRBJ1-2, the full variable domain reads GAGVSQSPSNKVTEKGKDVELRCDPISGHTALYWYRQSLGQGLEFLIYFQGNSAPDKSGLPSDRFSAERTGGSVSTLTIQRTQQEDSAVYLCASSWGGASGYTFGSGTRLTVV.

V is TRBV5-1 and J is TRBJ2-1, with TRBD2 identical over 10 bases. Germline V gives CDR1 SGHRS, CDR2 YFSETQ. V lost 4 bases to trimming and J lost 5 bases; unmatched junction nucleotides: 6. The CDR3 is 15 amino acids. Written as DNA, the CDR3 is TGCGCCAGCAGCCAGCGGGGGGGCTTGCACAATGAGCAGTTCTTC. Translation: CASSQRGGLHNEQFF.

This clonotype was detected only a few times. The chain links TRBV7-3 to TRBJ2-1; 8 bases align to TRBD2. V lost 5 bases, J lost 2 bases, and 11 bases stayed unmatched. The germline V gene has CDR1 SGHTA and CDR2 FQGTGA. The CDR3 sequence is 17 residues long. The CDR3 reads CASSPHSGGGPYNEQFF. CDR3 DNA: TGTGCCAGCAGCCCCCATTCCGGGGGGGGCCCCTACAATGAGCAGTTCTTC.

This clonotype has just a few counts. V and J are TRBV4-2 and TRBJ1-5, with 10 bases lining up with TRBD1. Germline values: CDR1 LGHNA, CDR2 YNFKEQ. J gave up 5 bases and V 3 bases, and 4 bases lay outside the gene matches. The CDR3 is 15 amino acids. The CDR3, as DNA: TGTGCCAGCAGCCAGTCCGGGACAGGGGATCAGCCCCAGCATTTT. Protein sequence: CASSQSGTGDQPQHF.

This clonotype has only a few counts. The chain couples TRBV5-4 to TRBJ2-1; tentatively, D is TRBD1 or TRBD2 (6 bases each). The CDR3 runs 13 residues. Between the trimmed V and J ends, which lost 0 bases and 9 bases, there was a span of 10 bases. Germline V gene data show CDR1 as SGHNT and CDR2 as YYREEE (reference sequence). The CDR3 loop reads CASSLEGGGEQFF. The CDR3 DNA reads TGTGCCAGCAGCTTGGAAGGAGGGGGTGAGCAGTTCTTC.

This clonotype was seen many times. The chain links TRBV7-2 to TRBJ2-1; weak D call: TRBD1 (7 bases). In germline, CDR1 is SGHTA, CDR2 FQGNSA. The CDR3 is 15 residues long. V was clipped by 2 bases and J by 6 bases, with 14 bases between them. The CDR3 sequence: CASSLTTGRPNEQFF. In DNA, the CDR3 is TGTGCCAGCAGCTTAACGACAGGGAGGCCCAATGAGCAGTTCTTC.

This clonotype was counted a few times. In nucleotides, the CDR3 is TGTGCCAGCAGCTGGACAACGGATGAGCAGTTCTTC. This sequence encodes CASSWTTDEQFF. The gene calls are TRBV7-8 and TRBJ2-1, with TRBD1 as a possible D gene (5 bases). The CDR3 loop spans 12 amino acids. CDR1 is SGHVS, CDR2 FQNEAQ, per germline. The ends were cut back, 4 bases at V and 8 bases at J, with 9 bases in the middle.

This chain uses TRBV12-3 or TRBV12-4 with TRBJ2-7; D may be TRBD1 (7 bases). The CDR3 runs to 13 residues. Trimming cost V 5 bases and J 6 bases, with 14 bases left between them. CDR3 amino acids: CASSLDREVEQYF. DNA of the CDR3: TGTGCCAGCAGTCTAGACAGGGAGGTCGAGCAGTACTTC.

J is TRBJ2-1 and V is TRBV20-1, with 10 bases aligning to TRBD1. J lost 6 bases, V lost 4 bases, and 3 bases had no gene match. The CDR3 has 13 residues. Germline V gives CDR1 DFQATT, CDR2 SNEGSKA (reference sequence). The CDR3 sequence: CSATRTGGNEQFF. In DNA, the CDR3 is TGCAGTGCTACGCGGACAGGGGGCAATGAGCAGTTCTTC.

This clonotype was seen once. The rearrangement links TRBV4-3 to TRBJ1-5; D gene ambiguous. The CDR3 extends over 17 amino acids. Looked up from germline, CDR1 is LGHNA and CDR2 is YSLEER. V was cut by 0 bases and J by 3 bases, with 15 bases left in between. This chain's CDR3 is CASSQDRVGRNNQPQHF. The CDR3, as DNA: TGCGCCAGCAGCCAAGATCGAGTCGGCAGGAACAATCAGCCCCAGCATTTT.

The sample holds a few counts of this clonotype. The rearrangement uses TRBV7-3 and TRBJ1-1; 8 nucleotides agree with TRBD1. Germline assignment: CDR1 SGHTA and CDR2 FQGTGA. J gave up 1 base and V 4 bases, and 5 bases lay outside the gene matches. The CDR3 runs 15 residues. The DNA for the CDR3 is TGTGCCAGCAGCTCTCAAACAGGGGGGAACACTGAAGCTTTCTTT. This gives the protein CASSSQTGGNTEAFF.

As DNA, the CDR3 is TGTGCCAGCAGCGTCGGACTAGGCTCCTACAATGAGCAGTTCTTC. It specifies CASSVGLGSYNEQFF. The chain carries TRBV3-1 and TRBJ2-1; 7 positions match TRBD2. The J segment lost 0 bases and the V segment lost 5 bases, leaving 4 bases of the junction unmatched. CDR1 and CDR2 from the germline V gene are LGHDT and YNNKEL (reference sequence). This CDR3 region has 15 residues.

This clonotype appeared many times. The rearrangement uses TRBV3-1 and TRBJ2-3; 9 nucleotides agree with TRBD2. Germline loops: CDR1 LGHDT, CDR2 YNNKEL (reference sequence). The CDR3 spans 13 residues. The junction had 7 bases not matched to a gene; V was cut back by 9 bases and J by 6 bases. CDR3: CASFYGTSDTQYF. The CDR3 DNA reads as TGTGCCAGTTTCTACGGGACTAGCGATACGCAGTATTTT.

For the CDR3, the DNA is TGTGCCATCAGTGAGCCCCGCGGCATGAACACTGAAGCTTTCTTT. Translating gives CAISEPRGMNTEAFF. The chain recombines TRBV10-3 with TRBJ1-1; D ambiguous. Germline V CDR1 and CDR2: ENHRY, SYGVKD. The V gene lost 2 bases and the J gene lost 0 bases, with 10 bases spanning the gap. This CDR3 region has 15 residues.

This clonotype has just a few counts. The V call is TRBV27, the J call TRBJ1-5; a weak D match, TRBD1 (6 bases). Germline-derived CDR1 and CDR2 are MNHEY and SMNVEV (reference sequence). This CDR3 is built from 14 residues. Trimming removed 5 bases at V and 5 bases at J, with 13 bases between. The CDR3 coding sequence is TGTGCCAGCAGTCGCGGGGGGCCCCATCAGCCCCAGCATTTT. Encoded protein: CASSRGGPHQPQHF.

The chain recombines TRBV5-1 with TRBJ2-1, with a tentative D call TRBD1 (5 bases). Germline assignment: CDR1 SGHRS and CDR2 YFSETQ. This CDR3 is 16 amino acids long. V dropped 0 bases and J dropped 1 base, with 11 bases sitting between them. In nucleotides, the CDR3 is TGCGCCAGCAGCTTGGTGGAATACAGGTCCTACAATGAGCAGTTCTTC. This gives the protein CASSLVEYRSYNEQFF.

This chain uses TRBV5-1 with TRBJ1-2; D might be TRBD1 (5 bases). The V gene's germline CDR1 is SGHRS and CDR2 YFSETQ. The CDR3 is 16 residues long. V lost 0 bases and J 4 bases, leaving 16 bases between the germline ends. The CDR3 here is CASSLVAGRAPYGYTF. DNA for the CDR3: TGCGCCAGCAGCTTGGTCGCAGGGAGGGCCCCCTATGGCTACACCTTC.

In DNA form, the CDR3 reads TGTGCCAGCAGTTATCCCCGGCGGGGGGAGATCACAGATACGCAGTATTTT. This translates into CASSYPRRGEITDTQYF. The chain employs TRBV6-6 and TRBJ2-3, with TRBD2 matching 8 bases. Germline values: CDR1 MNHNY, CDR2 SVGAGI (reference sequence). The CDR3 loop spans 17 amino acids. Unmatched junction bases numbered 10, after V lost 3 bases and J lost 2 bases.

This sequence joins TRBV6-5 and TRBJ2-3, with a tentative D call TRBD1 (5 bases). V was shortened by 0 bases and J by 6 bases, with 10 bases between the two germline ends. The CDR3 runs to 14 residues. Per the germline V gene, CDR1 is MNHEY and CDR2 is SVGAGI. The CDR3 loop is CASSYSLGHDTQYF. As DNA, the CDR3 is TGTGCCAGCAGTTACTCCTTAGGACACGATACGCAGTATTTT.

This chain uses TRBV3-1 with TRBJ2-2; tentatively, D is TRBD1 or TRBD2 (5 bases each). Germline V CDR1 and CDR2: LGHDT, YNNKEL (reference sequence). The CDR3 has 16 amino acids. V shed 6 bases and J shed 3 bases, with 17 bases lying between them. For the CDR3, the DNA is TGTGCCAGCAGAAAGAGGTCGGGGCTAGACACCGGGGAGCTGTTTTTT. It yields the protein CASRKRSGLDTGELFF.

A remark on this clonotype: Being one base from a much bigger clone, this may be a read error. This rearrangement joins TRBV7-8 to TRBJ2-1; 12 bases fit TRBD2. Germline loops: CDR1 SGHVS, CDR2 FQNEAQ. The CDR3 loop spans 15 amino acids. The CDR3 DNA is TGTGCCAGCAGCCGTGGACTAGCGGGGATGTCTGAGCAGTTATTC. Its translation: CASSRGLAGMSEQLF.